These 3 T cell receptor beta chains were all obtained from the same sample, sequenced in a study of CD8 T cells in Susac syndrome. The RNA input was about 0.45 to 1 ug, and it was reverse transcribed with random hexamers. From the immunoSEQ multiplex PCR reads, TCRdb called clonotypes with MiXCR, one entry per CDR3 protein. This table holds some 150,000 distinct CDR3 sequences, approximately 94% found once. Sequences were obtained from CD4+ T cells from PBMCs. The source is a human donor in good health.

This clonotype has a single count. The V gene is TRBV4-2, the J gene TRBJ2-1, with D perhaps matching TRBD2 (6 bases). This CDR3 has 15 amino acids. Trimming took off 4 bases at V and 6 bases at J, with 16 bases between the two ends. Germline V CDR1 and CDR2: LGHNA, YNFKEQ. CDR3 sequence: CASSPRTGGVNEQFF. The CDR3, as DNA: TGTGCCAGCAGCCCACGGACTGGCGGGGTCAATGAGCAGTTCTTC.

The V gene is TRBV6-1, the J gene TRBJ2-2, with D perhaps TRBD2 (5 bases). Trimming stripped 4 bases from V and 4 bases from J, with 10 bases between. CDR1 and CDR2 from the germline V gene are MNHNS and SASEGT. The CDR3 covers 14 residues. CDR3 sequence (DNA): TGTGCCAGCAGTGCGCAGCGGCCCACCGGGGAGCTGTTTTTT. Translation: CASSAQRPTGELFF.

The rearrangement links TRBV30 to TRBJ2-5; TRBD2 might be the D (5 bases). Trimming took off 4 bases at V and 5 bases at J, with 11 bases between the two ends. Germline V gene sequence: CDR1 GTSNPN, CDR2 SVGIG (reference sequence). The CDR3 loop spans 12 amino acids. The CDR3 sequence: CAWTKEGETQYF. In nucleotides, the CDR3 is TGTGCCTGGACCAAAGAGGGCGAGACCCAGTACTTC.